This T cell receptor beta chain was retrieved from a study of blood T cell repertoires in COVID-19. Study-level background: COVID-19 samples, acute and convalescent, were from the United States, Italy and Spain. Sample material is recorded as cDNA or gDNA derived from T cells, B-cell-depleted T cells, or PBMCs.

Seattle's enrolled individuals joined amid active infection and were then monitored longitudinally. CDR3 length equals 12 residues. Germline V lookup: CDR1 SGHTA, CDR2 FQGNSA. The germline V and J ends were trimmed by 5 bases and 6 bases, with 11 bases remaining between them. Per the original methods: Amplification of reference gene primers provided the estimated nucleated cell counts. Produced via immunoSEQ multiplex PCR; TCRdb's table is partial and in-frame only. V, J and clone size reflect that table, while D and trimming were determined from the DNA. This sample has under 250,000 clones, with approximately 90% found just once.

This chain joins TRBV7-2 and TRBJ2-7, with D possibly being TRBD2 (5 bases). This sequence originates from a woman under 40 with COVID-19, enrolled during active disease. Sequenced: peripheral blood. The CDR3 DNA is TGTGCCAGCAGCCCGAGGGTGAGCGAGCAGTACTTC. Protein sequence: CASSPRVSEQYF.